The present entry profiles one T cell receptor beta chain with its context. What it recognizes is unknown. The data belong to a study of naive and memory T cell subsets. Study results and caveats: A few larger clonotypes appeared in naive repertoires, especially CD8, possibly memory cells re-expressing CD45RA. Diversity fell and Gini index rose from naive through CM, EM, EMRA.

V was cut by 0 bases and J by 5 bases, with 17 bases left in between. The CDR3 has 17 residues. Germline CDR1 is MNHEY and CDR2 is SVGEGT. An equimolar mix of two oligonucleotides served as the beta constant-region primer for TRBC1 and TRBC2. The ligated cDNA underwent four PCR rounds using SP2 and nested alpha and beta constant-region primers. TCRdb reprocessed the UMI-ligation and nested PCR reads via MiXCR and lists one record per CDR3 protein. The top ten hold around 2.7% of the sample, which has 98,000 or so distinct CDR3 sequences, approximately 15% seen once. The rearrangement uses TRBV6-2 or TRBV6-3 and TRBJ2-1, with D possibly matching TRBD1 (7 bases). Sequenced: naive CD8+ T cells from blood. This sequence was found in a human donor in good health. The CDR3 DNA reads TGTGCCAGCAGTTACTCGATACGACAGGGCGGGAACAATGAGCAGTTCTTC. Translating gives CASSYSIRQGGNNEQFF.